This TCR beta chain came from a study of T cells after posttransplantation cyclophosphamide. Study outcomes and limitations: After PTCy, TRB diversity resembled that of CNI/methotrexate controls. Donor CD8+ memory clones often dominated recipient blood repertoires at later times. Blood and skin or GI T cell repertoires showed limited TRB overlap.

This table comes from immunoSEQ multiplex PCR, and its TCRdb copy is limited to in-frame clones, with some not included. The sample has 15,000 to 20,000 clones; roughly 72% are singletons. As concerns this clone: As yet, its antigen is unknown.

Cyclophosphamide on days +3 and +4 followed busulfan-fludarabine conditioning and a marrow graft. This sample comprised PBMCs, obtained after an allogeneic stem cell transplant with post-transplant cyclophosphamide. This TCR derives from a young adult male patient who received an allogeneic stem cell transplant from a related donor, was CMV-positive, and had acute GVHD only. T cells may partly derive from the graft donor.

As DNA, the CDR3 is TGTGCCAGCAGCTTATACGGGGGGCTTGGCTACACCTTC. Translated, it gives CASSLYGGLGYTF. The V gene is TRBV7-9, the J gene TRBJ1-2, with a possible D match to TRBD1 (6 bases). V was clipped by 2 bases and J by 7 bases, with 11 bases between them. Germline assignment: CDR1 SEHNR and CDR2 FQNEAQ (reference sequence). The CDR3 runs 13 residues.